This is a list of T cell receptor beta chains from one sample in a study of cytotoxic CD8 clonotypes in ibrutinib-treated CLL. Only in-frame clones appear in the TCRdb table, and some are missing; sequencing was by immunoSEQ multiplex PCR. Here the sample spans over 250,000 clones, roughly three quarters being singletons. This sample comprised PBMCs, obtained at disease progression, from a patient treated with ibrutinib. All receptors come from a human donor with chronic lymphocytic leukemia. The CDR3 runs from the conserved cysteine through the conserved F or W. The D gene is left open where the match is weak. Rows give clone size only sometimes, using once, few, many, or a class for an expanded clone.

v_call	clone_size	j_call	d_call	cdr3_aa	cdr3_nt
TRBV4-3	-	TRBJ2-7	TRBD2	CASSHNLAGGGDEQYF	TGCGCCAGCAGCCATAATCTAGCGGGAGGGGGAGACGAGCAGTACTTC
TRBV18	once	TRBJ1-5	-	CASSPTFSQPQHF	TGTGCCAGCTCACCAACTTTTAGTCAGCCCCAGCATTTT
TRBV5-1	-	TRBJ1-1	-	CASSSVGAAENEAFF	TGCGCCAGCAGCTCCGTCGGGGCAGCTGAGAATGAAGCTTTCTTT
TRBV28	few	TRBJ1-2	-	CASSYLTGYGYTF	TGTGCCAGCAGCTACCTGACAGGCTATGGCTACACCTTC
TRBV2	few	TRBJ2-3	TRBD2	CAWQRGTTTDTQYF	TGTGCCTGGCAACGGGGGACTACCACAGATACGCAGTATTTT
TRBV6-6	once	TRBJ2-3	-	CASSSTGTDTQYF	TGTGCCAGCAGTTCAACAGGCACAGATACGCAGTATTTT
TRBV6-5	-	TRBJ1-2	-	CASSYSGEGYTF	TGTGCCAGCAGTTACTCGGGGGAAGGCTACACCTTC
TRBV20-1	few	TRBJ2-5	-	CSATRGETQYF	TGCAGTGCTACGAGGGGGGAGACCCAGTACTTC
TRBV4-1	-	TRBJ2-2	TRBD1	CASSQPDRAVGELFF	TGCGCCAGCAGCCAACCAGACAGGGCGGTCGGGGAGCTGTTTTTT
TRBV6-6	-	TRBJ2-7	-	CASLRQGFYEQYF	TGTGCCAGCCTCAGACAAGGGTTCTACGAGCAGTACTTC
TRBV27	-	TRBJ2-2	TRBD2	CASSYPLLAGVPGELFF	TGTGCCAGCAGTTACCCCCTTCTAGCGGGAGTGCCCGGGGAGCTGTTTTTT
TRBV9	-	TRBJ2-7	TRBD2	CASSVGGGSGGSYEQYF	TGTGCCAGCAGCGTAGGTGGGGGTAGCGGGGGCTCCTACGAGCAGTACTTC
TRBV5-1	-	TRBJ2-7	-	CASSLVPGHYEQYF	TGCGCCAGCAGCTTGGTCCCAGGGCACTACGAGCAGTACTTC
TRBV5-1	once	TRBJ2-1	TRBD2	CASSLAISGRGVEQFF	TGCGCCAGCAGCTTGGCCATTAGCGGGAGAGGAGTTGAGCAGTTCTTC
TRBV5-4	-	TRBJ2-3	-	CASSLDQDSTDTQYF	TGTGCCAGCAGCTTGGACCAGGACAGCACAGATACGCAGTATTTT
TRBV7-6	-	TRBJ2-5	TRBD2	CASSPQNGLAGKETQYF	TGTGCCAGCAGCCCACAAAATGGACTAGCGGGAAAAGAGACCCAGTACTTC
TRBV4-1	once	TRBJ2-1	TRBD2	CASSQDRLTSGETYNEQFF	TGCGCCAGCAGCCAAGATAGGTTGACTAGCGGGGAGACCTACAATGAGCAGTTCTTC
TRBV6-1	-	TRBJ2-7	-	CASHGYEQYF	TGTGCCAGCCACGGCTACGAGCAGTACTTC
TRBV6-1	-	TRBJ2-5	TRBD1	CASSRTDRGLETQYF	TGTGCCAGCAGTAGAACGGACAGGGGGCTAGAGACCCAGTACTTC
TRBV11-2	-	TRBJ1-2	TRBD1	CASSLGVLRGPPGYTF	TGTGCCAGCAGCTTAGGGGTCCTCAGGGGGCCACCCGGCTACACCTTC
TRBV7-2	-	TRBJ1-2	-	CASSLGGLDGYTF	TGTGCCAGCAGCTTAGGGGGTCTTGATGGCTACACCTTC
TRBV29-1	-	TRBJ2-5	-	CSVEDGWPHVAETQYF	TGCAGCGTTGAAGACGGGTGGCCCCATGTAGCAGAGACCCAGTACTTC
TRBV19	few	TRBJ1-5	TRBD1	CASSARGNGQPQHF	TGTGCCAGTAGTGCCAGGGGGAATGGGCAGCCCCAGCATTTT
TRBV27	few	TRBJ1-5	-	CASSPHPLKTFFNQPQHF	TGTGCCAGCAGTCCCCATCCTCTCAAGACCTTTTTTAATCAGCCCCAGCATTTT
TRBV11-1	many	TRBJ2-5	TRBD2	CASSFGLAGEETQYF	TGTGCCAGCAGCTTCGGACTAGCGGGGGAAGAGACCCAGTACTTC
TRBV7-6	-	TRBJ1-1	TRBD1	CASSPTGFTEAFF	TGTGCCAGCAGCCCGACAGGGTTCACTGAAGCTTTCTTT
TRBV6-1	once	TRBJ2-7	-	CASSEEPWGPSYEQYF	TGTGCCAGCAGTGAAGAGCCGTGGGGGCCCTCCTACGAGCAGTACTTC
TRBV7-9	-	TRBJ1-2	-	CASSLEGGLYGYTF	TGTGCCAGCAGCCTTGAGGGGGGGCTCTATGGCTACACCTTC
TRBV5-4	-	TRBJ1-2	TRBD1	CASSIRQGTYGYTF	TGTGCCAGCAGCATACGACAGGGGACCTATGGCTACACCTTC
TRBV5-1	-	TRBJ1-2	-	CASSLGQATNYGYTF	TGCGCCAGCAGCTTGGGACAGGCAACTAACTATGGCTACACCTTC
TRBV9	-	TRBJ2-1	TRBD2	CASSSPGLAGAMNEQFF	TGTGCCAGCAGCTCCCCGGGACTAGCGGGAGCTATGAATGAGCAGTTCTTC
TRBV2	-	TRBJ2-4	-	CASSLQLDIQYF	TGTGCCAGCAGCCTTCAACTAGATATTCAGTACTTC
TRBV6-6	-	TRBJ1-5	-	CASSYQPAVSNQPQHF	TGTGCCAGCAGTTACCAGCCGGCCGTTAGCAATCAGCCCCAGCATTTT
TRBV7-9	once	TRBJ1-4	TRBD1	CASSLIGDRNEKLFF	TGTGCCAGCAGCTTAATCGGGGACAGAAACGAAAAACTGTTTTTT
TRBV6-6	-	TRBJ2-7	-	CASSLTVRYEQYF	TGTGCCAGCAGCCTTACCGTAAGATACGAGCAGTACTTC
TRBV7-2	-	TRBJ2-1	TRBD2	CASSFLAGVDEQFF	TGTGCCAGCAGCTTTCTAGCGGGAGTCGATGAGCAGTTCTTC
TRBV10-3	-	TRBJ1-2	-	CASRTTGQPHGYTF	TGTGCCAGCAGAACCACTGGACAGCCACATGGCTACACCTTC
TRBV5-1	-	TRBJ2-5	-	CASSFQRETQYF	TGCGCCAGCAGCTTCCAGAGGGAGACCCAGTACTTC
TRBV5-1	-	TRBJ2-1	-	CASSLQRDYEQFF	TGCGCCAGCAGCTTGCAGAGGGACTATGAGCAGTTCTTC
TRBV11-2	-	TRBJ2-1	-	CASSLDGPPGYYNEQFF	TGTGCCAGCAGCTTAGATGGCCCTCCAGGGTACTACAATGAGCAGTTCTTC
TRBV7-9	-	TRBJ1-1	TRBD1	CASSLGDSYSTEAFF	TGTGCCAGCAGCTTAGGGGACAGTTACTCCACTGAAGCTTTCTTT
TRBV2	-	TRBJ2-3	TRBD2	CASSETAGGRGSDTQYF	TGTGCCAGCAGTGAAACTGCCGGCGGGAGGGGATCAGATACGCAGTATTTT
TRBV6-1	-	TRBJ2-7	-	CASSEAGSSYEQYF	TGTGCCAGCAGTGAAGCTGGCAGCTCCTACGAGCAGTACTTC
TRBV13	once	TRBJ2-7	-	CASSLGQDIAYEQYF	TGTGCCAGCAGCTTAGGCCAGGATATAGCTTACGAGCAGTACTTC
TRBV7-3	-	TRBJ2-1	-	CASSFHGSNSYNEQFF	TGTGCCAGCAGCTTTCATGGGAGCAACTCCTACAATGAGCAGTTCTTC
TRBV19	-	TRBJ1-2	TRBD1	CASKWTGNYGYTF	TGTGCCAGCAAGTGGACAGGGAACTATGGCTACACCTTC
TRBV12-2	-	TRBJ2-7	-	CASRFSTSEQYF	TGTGCAAGTCGCTTCTCGACTTCCGAGCAGTACTTC
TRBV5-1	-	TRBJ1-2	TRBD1	CASSLGRTGSPIGYTF	TGCGCCAGCAGCTTGGGGCGGACAGGGAGCCCTATTGGCTACACCTTC
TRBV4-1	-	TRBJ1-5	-	CASSQVPRLGAYQPQHF	TGCGCCAGCAGCCAAGTTCCCCGCCTGGGGGCATATCAGCCCCAGCATTTT
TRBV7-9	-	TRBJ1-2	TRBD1	CASSHAGGRGGYTF	TGTGCCAGCAGCCACGCAGGGGGCCGGGGTGGCTACACCTTC
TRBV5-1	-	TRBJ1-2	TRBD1	CASSSTWDSGTGNGYTF	TGCGCCAGCAGCTCCACCTGGGATTCCGGGACAGGGAATGGCTACACCTTC
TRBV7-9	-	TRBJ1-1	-	CASSSRRIEAFF	TGTGCCAGCAGCTCCCGGCGCATTGAAGCTTTCTTT